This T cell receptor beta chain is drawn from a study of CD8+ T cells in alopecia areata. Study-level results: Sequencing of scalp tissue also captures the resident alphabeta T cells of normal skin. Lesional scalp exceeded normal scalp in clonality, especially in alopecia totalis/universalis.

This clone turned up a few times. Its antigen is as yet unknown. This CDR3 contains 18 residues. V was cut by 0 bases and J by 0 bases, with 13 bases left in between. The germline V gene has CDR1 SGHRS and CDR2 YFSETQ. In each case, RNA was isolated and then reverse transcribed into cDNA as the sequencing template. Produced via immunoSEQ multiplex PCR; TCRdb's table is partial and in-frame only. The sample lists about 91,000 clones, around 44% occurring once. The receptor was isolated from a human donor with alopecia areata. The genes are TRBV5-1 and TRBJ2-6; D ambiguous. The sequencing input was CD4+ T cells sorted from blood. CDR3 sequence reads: CASSLVVGQPSGANVLTF. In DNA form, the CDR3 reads TGCGCCAGCAGCTTGGTTGTAGGTCAACCCTCTGGGGCCAACGTCCTGACTTTC.